This TCR beta chain was recorded in a study (dated by TCRdb to 2012 to 2014). This clonotype was counted at least ten times. Its antigen is not yet known. The sample holds no much larger clone one base away, and base qualities are not on file. The junction carries 16 bases between V and J, which are trimmed by 2 bases and 0 bases respectively. The CDR3, from cysteine to phenylalanine, totals 17 residues. Left in the record is the CDR3 DNA by itself, 51 bases read in frame from the first base. The germline V gene yields LGHNA for CDR1 and YSLEER for CDR2. TCRdb records Illumina Genome Analyzer IIx as the sequencer. TCRdb handled the public reads itself, with Q25 trimming in fastp and clone calling in MiXCR, and kept productive beta chains. Every entry covers one CDR3 protein and lists the most common genes and DNA from its rows. The sample table holds roughly 15,000 distinct CDR3 sequences, of which about 35% were seen once. The top ten clonotypes cover around 15% of the sample.

The TCR originated in a human donor. Recombination joined TRBV4-3 with TRBJ1-1; TRBD1 is a weak D gene call, 6 bases matching. The sequencing sample was made of blood. The nucleotide sequence reads as follows: TGCGCCAGCAGCCAATTGACAGGAGGGGTCATGAACACTGAAGCTTTCTTT. Protein translation: CASSQLTGGVMNTEAFF.